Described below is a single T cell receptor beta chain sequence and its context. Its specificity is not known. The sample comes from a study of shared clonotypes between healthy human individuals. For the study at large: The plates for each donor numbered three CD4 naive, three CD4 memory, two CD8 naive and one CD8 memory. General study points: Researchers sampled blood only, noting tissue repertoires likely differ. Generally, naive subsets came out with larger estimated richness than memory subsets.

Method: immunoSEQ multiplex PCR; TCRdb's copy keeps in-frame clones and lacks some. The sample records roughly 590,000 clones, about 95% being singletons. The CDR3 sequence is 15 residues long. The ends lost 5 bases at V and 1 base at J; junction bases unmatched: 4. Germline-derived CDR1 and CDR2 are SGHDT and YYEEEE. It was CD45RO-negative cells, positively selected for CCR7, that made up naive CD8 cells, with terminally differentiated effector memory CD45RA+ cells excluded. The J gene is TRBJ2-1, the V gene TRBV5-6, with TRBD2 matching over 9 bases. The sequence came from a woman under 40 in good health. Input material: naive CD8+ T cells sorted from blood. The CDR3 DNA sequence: TGTGCCAGCAGGATTAGCGGGAGTTCCTACAATGAGCAGTTCTTC. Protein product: CASRISGSSYNEQFF.